This TCR beta chain is drawn from a study of Graves' ophthalmopathy and Graves' hyperthyroidism (dated by TCRdb to the late 2010s). Regarding the study in general: Peripheral blood samples were taken at the time of initial diagnosis, before any treatment was given. The study used signatures of the TCR beta repertoire to tell Graves' ophthalmopathy apart from Graves' hyperthyroidism and to predict which patients would progress to ophthalmopathy. In total, approximately 140 blood samples were TCR-sequenced: under 45 ophthalmopathy, under 80 hyperthyroidism and about 17 hyperthyroidism-to-ophthalmopathy patients. To explore V-J signatures that separate ophthalmopathy from hyperthyroidism, a discovery set of 95 to 100 patients was enrolled, consisting of about 45 with ophthalmopathy and some 56 with stable hyperthyroidism. An independent validation cohort was composed of fewer than 20 hyperthyroidism patients and around 16 patients who later progressed from hyperthyroidism to ophthalmopathy. T-cell repertoires of thyroid tissue and blood were compared in a handful of hyperthyroidism patients. Following sample collection, hyperthyroidism patients were given methimazole at a starting dose of 30 mg daily, and ophthalmopathy patients were given high-dose intravenous methylprednisolone. The 75 to 100 discovery patients were randomly divided into training and test sets at a 7:3 ratio.

Hyperthyroidism was considered stable if no progression to ophthalmopathy occurred within 18 months of follow-up. Hyperthyroidism patients were newly diagnosed, were aged 18 to 65 years, and had a disease duration under 2 months. Patients with other autoimmune diseases, uncontrolled infections, pregnancy or lactation were excluded. Clinical symptoms, serum thyroxine, TRAb, thyroid ultrasound and orbital computed tomography were used for diagnosis. PBMCs were isolated from 7.5 to 10 ml of fresh peripheral blood by Ficoll-Paque density gradient centrifugation. Total RNA was extracted using Trizol reagent, and RNA quality was checked on an Agilent 2100 Bioanalyzer. For repertoire sequencing, the TCR beta CDR3 regions were amplified from RNA transcripts. The first round was an RT-PCR using HTBI primers with the Qiagen OneStep RT-PCR kit, and this first round was followed by a second-round multiplex PCR, then size selection and purification. The libraries underwent paired-end sequencing with 100 bp reads on an Illumina HiSeq2000. The original pipeline was this. SOAPnuke was used to process the reads, removing any read that contained adapters or uncalled bases, had a mean Phred below 15, or lacked an exact match to the constant primer or identifier. High-quality paired reads were merged with COPE v1.2.5. Each unique nucleotide sequence was treated as a clonotype, and MiTCR v1.1 was used to align the clonotypes to the IMGT TRB V, D and J references. Only V-J combinations with frequency above 0.0001 were analysed, covering about 99% of repertoires. A TCR clonal expansion and chaos score per V-J combination was defined as the ratio of F50 clonal expansion to chaos observed in the TCRdist matrix. Welch's t-statistics and random forest were used to reduce the features to 10 to 15 V-J combinations, which were then used as input to a naive Bayes classifier. The similarity between thyroid and blood repertoires was quantified using the Morisita-Horn index. TCRdb trimmed public reads at Q25 via fastp, called clones via MiXCR and kept in-frame beta chains. Every CDR3 protein is listed once, alongside the most common genes and DNA of its rows. TCRdb, rather than the study authors, made the V and J calls. Across this sample there are hundreds of thousands of distinct CDR3 sequences, with about 20% seen only once. More than 5.5% of the sample belongs to the ten largest clones.

General findings and caveats noted by the study authors: In validation, the model predicted ophthalmopathy progression with nearly 71% sensitivity and 72% to 80% specificity; more than ten predicted patients were CT-confirmed with GO in a median of approximately six months. Ophthalmopathy was separated from stable hyperthyroidism by the 13-signature model with about 90% sensitivity and roughly 83% specificity in cross-validation and with 80%/75% in the test set. Most expanded thyroid clonotypes with a frequency above 0.001 also appeared in blood, which suggests that blood repertoires may reflect the immune response in the thyroid. No statistical method was used to set the sample size in advance, and the investigators knew which group each participant was assigned to.

This clonotype has a count of ten or more. Its antigen remains undetermined. The junction departs from germline at one end; a sequencing error may be responsible. The TCR was taken from a woman between 18 and 30 years old with stable Graves' hyperthyroidism. Some clones in this sample may be carry-over from other donors' samples. Donor details come from another sample of the same person, matched by shared clones. Sequencing used peripheral blood.

CDR3 reads: CASSYQTSGSMGEQYF. The sequenced DNA is TGCGCCAGCAGTTACCAGACTAGCGGGAGTATGGGAGAGCAGTACTTC. The chain is made from TRBV6-5 and TRBJ2-7; the central 12 bases match TRBD2. Its CDR3 holds 16 amino acids, cysteine through phenylalanine. Of all the DNA, just the CDR3 is kept, 48 bases in frame from base 1. The germline V gene provides CDR1 MNHEY and CDR2 SVGAGI.